Listed here are 21 T cell receptor beta chains from one sample, sequenced in a study of T-cell memory formation after mild COVID-19. TCRdb re-called the 5' RACE reads with MiXCR, one entry per CDR3 protein. The table lists 250,000 or so distinct CDR3 sequences, around 10% of them singletons. The sample comprised PBMCs or a T cell subset sorted from them (not recorded which). These receptor sequences come from a man between 18 and 35 years old who had mild COVID-19 (a few samples of this study predate the infection). Cell type and time point are not known.

This chain connects TRBV7-2 to TRBJ1-1, with D uncertain. The germline CDR1 and CDR2 sequences are SGHTA and FQGNSA. Trimming took off 1 base at V and 1 base at J, with 7 bases between the two ends. This CDR3 has 14 residues. The CDR3 is CASSLDFTNTEAFF. Here the CDR3 DNA reads TGTGCCAGCAGCTTAGATTTTACGAACACTGAAGCTTTCTTT.

This clonotype occurred many times. The chain joins TRBV7-2 to TRBJ2-1, with D possibly matching TRBD1 (5 bases). The CDR3 consists of 14 residues. V lost 4 bases, J lost 3 bases, and 10 bases lay in between. Germline-derived CDR1 and CDR2 are SGHTA and FQGNSA. The CDR3 DNA reads as TGTGCCAGCAGCTCGGTGGGGCGCTACAATGAGCAGTTCTTC. Protein sequence: CASSSVGRYNEQFF.

The table lists this clonotype with a few counts. The rearrangement joins TRBV10-3 to TRBJ2-5; D is unclear. V was clipped by 3 bases and J by 1 base, with 9 bases between them. This CDR3 region has 14 residues. CDR1 is ENHRY, CDR2 SYGVKD, per germline. CDR3 amino acids: CAISDEPRQETQYF. The CDR3 DNA is TGTGCCATCAGTGACGAACCCCGCCAAGAGACCCAGTACTTC.

The chain joins TRBV27 to TRBJ2-5; D call uncertain. Per germline, CDR1 MNHEY and CDR2 SMNVEV (reference sequence). The CDR3 totals 13 residues. V was trimmed by 2 bases and J by 5 bases, leaving 9 bases between them. CDR3: CASSLNGMETQYF. CDR3 nucleotides: TGTGCCAGCAGTTTAAACGGCATGGAGACCCAGTACTTC.

This clonotype was detected a few times. CDR3 sequence: CASSSRGYREKLFF. The CDR3 DNA reads TGTGCCAGCAGCTCCCGAGGCTATCGGGAAAAACTGTTTTTT. The rearrangement links TRBV7-9 to TRBJ1-4, with D unresolved. This CDR3 is built from 14 residues. V lost 4 bases to trimming and J lost 8 bases, with 14 bases between them. Germline V gene sequence: CDR1 SEHNR, CDR2 FQNEAQ (reference sequence).

The chain joins TRBV27 to TRBJ1-5; no clear D gene. The CDR3 totals 15 residues. Per germline, CDR1 MNHEY and CDR2 SMNVEV (reference sequence). V dropped 3 bases and J dropped 0 bases, with 9 bases sitting between them. The CDR3 sequence is CASSFSLYSNQPQHF. CDR3 coding DNA: TGTGCCAGCAGTTTCTCGCTCTATAGCAATCAGCCCCAGCATTTT.

The chain recombines TRBV20-1 with TRBJ2-5; 8 positions match TRBD2. Germline V lookup: CDR1 DFQATT, CDR2 SNEGSKA (reference sequence). The CDR3 sequence is 14 residues long. V shed 6 bases and J 5 bases; nucleotides not matched to a gene: 11. CDR3 DNA: TGCAGTGCCCCCGTAGCGGGGAGTATGGAGACCCAGTACTTC. Its translation: CSAPVAGSMETQYF.

This clonotype has just a few counts. The J gene is TRBJ2-3, the V gene TRBV29-1; no clear D gene. Germline CDR1 is SQVTM and CDR2 is ANQGSEA. The CDR3 is 14 amino acids. The V and J ends lost 4 bases and 0 bases respectively, with 11 bases between them. The CDR3 loop reads CSVVTRASTDTQYF. CDR3 coding DNA: TGCAGCGTTGTAACTCGAGCTAGCACAGATACGCAGTATTTT.

This clonotype was seen at least ten times. J is TRBJ2-3 and V is TRBV20-1, with D possibly matching TRBD1 (6 bases). Per the germline V gene, CDR1 is DFQATT and CDR2 is SNEGSKA (reference sequence). This CDR3 spans 14 amino acids. Trimming took off 3 bases at V and 1 base at J, with 11 bases between the two ends. The CDR3 region has the DNA TGCAGTGCTAGGGACAGCTGGGGCACAGATACGCAGTATTTT. It specifies CSARDSWGTDTQYF.

The rearrangement uses TRBV3-1 and TRBJ1-1; 9 bases fit TRBD1. Germline V gene sequence: CDR1 LGHDT, CDR2 YNNKEL (reference sequence). The CDR3 has 16 residues. Germline trimming cut 1 base from V and 0 bases from J; bases unmatched to any gene: 3. The CDR3 DNA sequence: TGTGCCAGCAGCCAAGCTGGACAGGGGCTGAACACTGAAGCTTTCTTT. Translating it yields CASSQAGQGLNTEAFF.

This clonotype turned up a few times. This rearrangement joins TRBV29-1 to TRBJ1-1, with a weak D call TRBD1 (5 bases). Germline V gives CDR1 SQVTM, CDR2 ANQGSEA. V was shortened by 6 bases and J by 6 bases, with 20 bases between the two germline ends. The CDR3 spans 14 residues. Written as DNA, the CDR3 is TGCAGCGTGGAAAAACAGGTAACGGGCGCTGAAGCTTTCTTT. Translation gives CSVEKQVTGAEAFF.

This clonotype was counted only a few times. The chain combines TRBV7-2 with TRBJ1-6, with D perhaps matching TRBD1 (5 bases). Germline V gene lookup returns CDR1 SGHTA and CDR2 FQGNSA. Trimming stripped 4 bases from V and 7 bases from J, with 14 bases between. There are 15 residues in the CDR3. This chain's CDR3 is CASSSGGLGNSPLHF. The CDR3 region has the DNA TGTGCCAGCAGCTCTGGGGGACTGGGAAATTCACCCCTCCACTTT. Full variable domain (remainder filled in from reference TRBV7-2 and TRBJ1-6): GAGVSQSPSNKVTEKGKDVELRCDPISGHTALYWYRQSLGQGLEFLIYFQGNSAPDKSGLPSDRFSAERTGGSVSTLTIQRTQQEDSAVYLCASSSGGLGNSPLHFGNGTRLTVT.

Many counts were recorded for this clonotype. The chain uses TRBV7-6 and TRBJ2-1, with no clear D. Trimming took off 5 bases at V and 6 bases at J, with 11 bases between the two ends. There are 13 residues in the CDR3. Looked up from germline, CDR1 is SGHVS and CDR2 is FNYEAQ. The CDR3 is CASSPWTLNEQFF. The CDR3 nucleotides read TGTGCCAGCAGCCCCTGGACCCTCAATGAGCAGTTCTTC.

This clonotype appeared a few times. The chain is built from TRBV5-1 and TRBJ1-1; D uncertain. V lost 1 base, J lost 3 bases, and 7 bases lay in between. CDR3 length: 13 residues. Per germline, CDR1 SGHRS and CDR2 YFSETQ. DNA of the CDR3: TGCGCCAGCAGCTTGCGCGAATACACTGAAGCTTTCTTT. It is translated as CASSLREYTEAFF.

This clonotype has just a few counts. The CDR3 coding sequence is TGTGCCAGCAGCTTAGCTGGCCGGTTCAATCAGCCCCAGCATTTT. Translation: CASSLAGRFNQPQHF. The chain couples TRBV7-2 to TRBJ1-5; no firm D call. Germline CDR1 SGHTA, CDR2 FQGNSA. V lost 0 bases and J 3 bases, leaving 9 bases between the germline ends. There are 15 residues in the CDR3.

The V gene is TRBV12-3 or TRBV12-4, the J gene TRBJ2-2; 9 nucleotides line up with TRBD2. CDR3 length: 16 residues. After removal of 1 base from V and 4 bases from J, the junction contained 4 bases not matched to a gene. The chain's CDR3 is CASSLESSGVTGELFF. CDR3 nucleotides: TGTGCCAGCAGTTTAGAGTCTAGCGGGGTCACCGGGGAGCTGTTTTTT.

This clonotype came up many times. The chain is built from TRBV5-1 and TRBJ2-3; D assignment may be TRBD1 or TRBD2 (5 bases each). The germline V gene has CDR1 SGHRS and CDR2 YFSETQ. The CDR3 length is 16 residues. V lost 5 bases and J 6 bases, leaving 22 bases between the germline ends. Here the CDR3 reads CASSGATGIWADTQYF. The DNA for the CDR3 is TGCGCCAGCAGTGGGGCCACGGGGATCTGGGCGGATACGCAGTATTTT.

This clonotype was picked up a small number of times. The gene calls are TRBV4-3 and TRBJ1-4; D remains ambiguous. Trimming cost V 0 bases and J 0 bases, with 20 bases left between them. Germline CDR1 and CDR2: LGHNA and YSLEER. The CDR3 extends over 20 amino acids. The CDR3 DNA sequence: TGCGCCAGCAGCCAAGATATCCCCGCCAGATTCATTCCAACTAATGAAAAACTGTTTTTT. Its protein product is CASSQDIPARFIPTNEKLFF.

This clonotype was seen ten or more times. The rearrangement joins TRBV6-2 or TRBV6-3 to TRBJ1-2; D gene uncertain. The CDR3 runs 14 residues. Germline-derived CDR1 and CDR2 are MNHEY and SVGEGT. Trimming removed 0 bases at V and 5 bases at J, with 10 bases between. CDR3 region: CASSYSTVFYGYTF. The DNA of the CDR3 is TGTGCCAGCAGTTACTCGACCGTCTTTTATGGCTACACCTTC.

This clonotype was counted many times. The V and J genes are TRBV7-2 and TRBJ2-3, with 9 positions matching TRBD2. This CDR3 has 15 residues. Germline values: CDR1 SGHTA, CDR2 FQGNSA. The trim removed 5 bases at V and 4 bases at J, leaving 7 bases unmatched. CDR3 sequence reads: CASSRNSGSADTQYF. The DNA for the CDR3 is TGTGCCAGCAGCCGAAATAGCGGGAGCGCAGATACGCAGTATTTT.

This sequence joins TRBV5-6 and TRBJ2-7, with 11 bases matching TRBD1. Germline assignment: CDR1 SGHDT and CDR2 YYEEEE. J was trimmed by 5 bases and V by 1 base; bases with no gene match: 8. CDR3 length: 16 amino acids. The CDR3, as DNA: TGTGCCAGCAGCTTGTACCCGGGACAGGGGGAAGACGAGCAGTACTTC. Protein sequence: CASSLYPGQGEDEQYF. The full variable domain, its missing parts supplied by reference TRBV5-6 and TRBJ2-7, is DAGVTQSPTHLIKTRGQQVTLRCSPKSGHDTVSWYQQALGQGPQFIFQYYEEEERQRGNFPDRFSGHQFPNYSSELNVNALLLGDSALYLCASSLYPGQGEDEQYFGPGTRLTVT.